The 22 T cell receptor beta chains below come from one sample, sequenced in a study of blood T cell repertoires in COVID-19. Generated by immunoSEQ multiplex PCR, the TCRdb table keeps only in-frame clones and is missing some. Of more than 300,000 clones in the sample, 90% to 95% were seen once. The sample taken for sequencing was peripheral blood. The receptors were sampled from a woman aged 18-29 years who had recovered from COVID-19.

With regard to this clone: Other DNA variants within this sample encode the same CDR3. The chain carries TRBV6-5 and TRBJ2-1; 13 positions agree with TRBD2. Germline lookup yields CDR1 MNHEY and CDR2 SVGAGI. Trimming took 1 base from V and 6 from J; bases not matched to a gene: 0. CDR3 length: 15 residues. This CDR3 is CASSYWTSGSNEQFF. The CDR3 coding sequence is TGTGCCAGCAGTTACTGGACTAGCGGGAGCAATGAGCAGTTCTTC.

The chain joins TRBV6-2 or TRBV6-3 to TRBJ2-1, with 7 bases that match TRBD2. The CDR3 sequence is 18 residues long. The ends lost 2 bases at V and 0 bases at J; junction bases unmatched: 10. Germline V gene data show CDR1 as MNHEY and CDR2 as SVGEGT. The CDR3 coding sequence is TGTGCCAGCAGTTACACTAAGTGGGGGACTACCTCCTACAATGAGCAGTTCTTC. Its translation: CASSYTKWGTTSYNEQFF.

The chain combines TRBV19 with TRBJ2-2; 11 positions agree with TRBD2. Germline CDR1 is LNHDA and CDR2 is SQIVND (reference sequence). The J segment lost 4 bases and the V segment lost 5 bases, leaving 0 bases of the junction unmatched. The CDR3 runs 14 residues. CDR3 amino acids: CASSGLAGTGELFF. DNA for the CDR3: TGTGCCAGTAGTGGACTAGCGGGCACCGGGGAGCTGTTTTTT.

V usage is TRBV6-6 and J usage is TRBJ1-1; D possibly corresponds to TRBD1 (6 bases). The CDR3 has 12 residues. Germline V gene sequence: CDR1 MNHNY, CDR2 SVGAGI (reference sequence). The V end was cut by 5 bases, the J end by 11 bases, with 15 bases between. The CDR3 DNA follows: TGTGCCAGCAGTCCGCGGACAGACTTGGCTTTCTTT. Translating it yields CASSPRTDLAFF.

The rearrangement joins TRBV12-3 or TRBV12-4 to TRBJ1-4, with D uncertain. V was cut by 3 bases and J by 7 bases, with 9 bases left in between. The CDR3 contains 13 residues. The CDR3 sequence is CASSLGGSEKLFF. CDR3 sequence (DNA): TGTGCCAGCAGTTTGGGAGGCAGTGAAAAACTGTTTTTT.

The chain combines TRBV6-2 or TRBV6-3 with TRBJ2-2, with 8 bases identical to TRBD2. The CDR3 extends over 15 amino acids. V dropped 2 bases and J dropped 3; count of bases not matched to a gene: 2. CDR1 and CDR2 from the germline V gene are MNHEY and SVGEGT. This chain's CDR3 is CASSYLGLDTGELFF. The CDR3 DNA sequence: TGTGCCAGCAGTTACCTGGGACTAGACACCGGGGAGCTGTTTTTT.

This chain uses TRBV6-5 with TRBJ2-7; 12 positions match TRBD2. V was pared by 4 bases and J by 7 bases, with 2 bases of the junction left unmatched. The CDR3 covers 13 residues. Looked up from germline, CDR1 is MNHEY and CDR2 is SVGAGI. The CDR3 loop is CASSSLAGGEQYV. For the CDR3, the DNA is TGTGCCAGCAGTTCACTAGCGGGAGGTGAGCAGTACGTC.

V is TRBV19 and J is TRBJ1-1, with 9 bases lining up with TRBD1. The CDR3 sequence is 15 residues long. The V gene end was trimmed by 6 bases and the J gene end by 1 base; junction bases not matched to a gene: 6. The germline V gene has CDR1 LNHDA and CDR2 SQIVND (reference sequence). CDR3 sequence (DNA): TGTGCCAGTAGGTATGCACAGGGGGCGAACACTGAAGCTTTCTTT. This gives the protein CASRYAQGANTEAFF.

This chain links TRBV19 with TRBJ1-1; 7 nucleotides line up with TRBD1. There are 14 residues in the CDR3. Germline CDR1 LNHDA, CDR2 SQIVND (reference sequence). J was trimmed by 5 bases and V by 5 bases; bases with no gene match: 8. CDR3 DNA: TGTGCCAGTAGTGTTCTGACAGGGAGTACTGAAGCTTTCTTT. Its protein is CASSVLTGSTEAFF.

This chain uses TRBV15 with TRBJ1-2; D call uncertain. The CDR3 runs 14 residues. Trimming removed 3 bases at V and 7 bases at J, with 15 bases between. CDR1 and CDR2 from the germline V gene are LNHNV and YYDKDF (reference sequence). As DNA, the CDR3 is TGTGCCACCAGCAGGGCCCGGCCCTCGGGTGGCTACACCTTC. It yields the protein CATSRARPSGGYTF. Full variable domain (outside the CDR3, taken from reference TRBV15 and TRBJ1-2): DAMVIQNPRYQVTQFGKPVTLSCSQTLNHNVMYWYQQKSSQAPKLLFHYYDKDFNNEADTPDNFQSRRPNTSFCFLDIRSPGLGDTAMYLCATSRARPSGGYTFGSGTRLTVV.

The DNA of the CDR3 is TGTGCCAGCAGTTACACAGGCCAGGGGTGGATTTGGAACACTGAAGCTTTCTTT. Translation gives CASSYTGQGWIWNTEAFF. This rearrangement joins TRBV6-2 or TRBV6-3 to TRBJ1-1; a weak D match, TRBD1 (6 bases). Germline CDR1 and CDR2: MNHEY and SVGEGT. With 2 bases removed from V and 1 base from J, the gap between germline ends came to 20 bases. This CDR3 has 18 residues.

The chain combines TRBV5-1 with TRBJ2-2; D is possibly TRBD1 (5 bases). V lost 4 bases to trimming and J lost 6 bases, with 13 bases between them. The CDR3 sequence is 14 residues long. Germline V gene data show CDR1 as SGHRS and CDR2 as YFSETQ. CDR3 sequence (DNA): TGCGCCAGCAGCCTGACAGCGTTTCCCGGGGAGCTGTTTTTT. It codes for CASSLTAFPGELFF.

This rearrangement joins TRBV7-2 to TRBJ2-1; 7 bases line up with TRBD2. Per the germline V gene, CDR1 is SGHTA and CDR2 is FQGNSA. With V trimmed by 5 bases and J by 1 base, 14 bases remained unmatched. CDR3 length equals 18 residues. This CDR3 reads CASSPSGRRGTSYNEQFF. CDR3 DNA: TGTGCCAGCAGCCCGAGCGGAAGGCGGGGGACTTCCTACAATGAGCAGTTCTTC.

The chain combines TRBV11-3 with TRBJ2-2, with 8 bases aligning to TRBD1. J was trimmed by 7 bases and V by 5 bases; bases with no gene match: 12. The CDR3 runs to 16 residues. Germline CDR1 reads SGHNT; CDR2 reads YENEEA. Here the CDR3 reads CASSPPTGALGGELFF. CDR3 bases: TGTGCCAGCAGCCCACCGACAGGGGCCCTAGGCGGGGAGCTGTTTTTT.

This clone was detected only once. Compared with germline, one end of the junction differs, possibly owing to a read error. The J gene is TRBJ2-1, the V gene TRBV5-1; 12 bases align to TRBD1. This CDR3 spans 17 amino acids. Germline assignment: CDR1 SGHRS and CDR2 YFSETQ. DNA of the CDR3: TGCGCCAGCAGATTGGGGACAGGGGGCAAATCCTACAATGAGCAGTTCTTC. Amino acid sequence: CASRLGTGGKSYNEQFF. Filled out from reference TRBV5-1 and TRBJ2-1, the complete variable domain reads KAGVTQTPRYLIKTRGQQVTLSCSPISGHRSVSWYQQTPGQGLQFLFEYFSETQRNKGNFPGRFSGRQFSNSRSEMNVSTLELGDSALYLCASRLGTGGKSYNEQFFGPGTRLTVL.

The chain joins TRBV6-6 to TRBJ2-7; 7 bases fit TRBD1. This CDR3 has 13 residues. J was trimmed by 9 bases and V by 5 bases; bases with no gene match: 10. Germline loops: CDR1 MNHNY, CDR2 SVGAGI (reference sequence). This CDR3 reads CASSDRVSYRQYV. DNA for the CDR3: TGTGCCAGCAGTGACAGGGTTTCCTACAGGCAGTACGTC.

V is TRBV6-5 and J is TRBJ2-1; weak D call: TRBD2 (5 bases). Trimming left V 5 bases short and J 3 bases short, with 8 bases between. The germline V gene encodes CDR1 MNHEY and CDR2 SVGAGI. This CDR3 spans 13 amino acids. DNA for the CDR3: TGTGCCAGCAGTCCACTAGACTACAATGAGCAGTTCTTC. Protein sequence: CASSPLDYNEQFF.

J is TRBJ2-5 and V is TRBV10-2; D might be TRBD1 (5 bases). Germline CDR1 and CDR2: WSHSY and SAAADI. Between the trimmed V and J ends, which lost 5 bases and 3 bases, there was a span of 7 bases. The CDR3 has 12 residues. CDR3 nucleotide sequence: TGCGCCAGCAGTCGACAGAAAGAGACCCAGTACTTC. Translation gives CASSRQKETQYF.

The CDR3 bases are TGTGCCAGCAGCCAACACACCGGGACTAGCGGGAGGGCCTACGAGCAGTACGTC. It translates to CASSQHTGTSGRAYEQYV. This chain links TRBV3-1 (or the pseudogene TRBV3-2) with TRBJ2-7; TRBD2 agrees at 16 bases. Trimming at V came to 2 bases and at J to 2 bases, leaving 6 bases not matched to a gene. The CDR3 extends over 18 amino acids. CDR1 and CDR2 from the germline V gene are LGHDT and YNNKEL (reference sequence).

This clone was recorded once. The chain combines TRBV10-1 with TRBJ1-1; maybe TRBD1 (6 bases). CDR1 is WNHNN and CDR2 is SYGVQD in the germline V gene (reference sequence). The V end was cut by 6 bases, the J end by 4 bases, with 18 bases between. The CDR3 contains 15 residues. The CDR3 loop is CASSQTDSSGTEAFF. In DNA form, the CDR3 reads TGCGCCAGCAGCCAGACGGACAGTTCAGGCACTGAAGCTTTCTTT.

This clone was seen more than once but under ten times. The chain recombines TRBV6-6 with TRBJ2-3, with a possible D match to TRBD2 (6 bases). The CDR3 has 15 residues. Trimming stripped 3 bases from V and 3 bases from J, with 13 bases between. Per the germline V gene, CDR1 is MNHNY and CDR2 is SVGAGI (reference sequence). The CDR3 protein is CASSYGTGDTDTQYF. The CDR3 region has the DNA TGTGCCAGCAGTTATGGGACGGGGGATACAGATACGCAGTATTTT.

The chain uses TRBV15 and TRBJ2-5; TRBD1 is a possible D gene (6 bases). The CDR3 has 15 residues. Germline V gives CDR1 LNHNV, CDR2 YYDKDF (reference sequence). V lost 1 base and J lost 1, with 10 bases in between. CDR3 amino acids: CATSRAGQPQETQYF. The DNA for the CDR3 is TGTGCCACCAGCAGAGCCGGACAGCCCCAAGAGACCCAGTACTTC.